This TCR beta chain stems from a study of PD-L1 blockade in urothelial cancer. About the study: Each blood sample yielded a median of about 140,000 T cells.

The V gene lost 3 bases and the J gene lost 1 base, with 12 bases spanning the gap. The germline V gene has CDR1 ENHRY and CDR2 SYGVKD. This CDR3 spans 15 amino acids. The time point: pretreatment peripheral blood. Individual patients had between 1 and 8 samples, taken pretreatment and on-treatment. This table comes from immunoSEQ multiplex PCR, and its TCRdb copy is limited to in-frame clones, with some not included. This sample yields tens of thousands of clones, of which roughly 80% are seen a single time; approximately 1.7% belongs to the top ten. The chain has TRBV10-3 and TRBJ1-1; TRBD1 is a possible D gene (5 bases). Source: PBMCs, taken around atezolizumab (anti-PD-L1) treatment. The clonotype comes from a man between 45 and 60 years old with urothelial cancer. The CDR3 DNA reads TGTGCCATCAGTGACAGAGACAGAAAGAACACTGAAGCTTTCTTT. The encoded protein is CAISDRDRKNTEAFF.